What follows describes a single T cell receptor (beta chain). These data originate in a study of blood T cell repertoires in COVID-19. Study-level information: T cells, B-cell-depleted T cells, or PBMCs supplied cDNA or gDNA.

V lost 0 bases, J lost 5 bases, and 3 bases stayed unmatched. The CDR3 extends over 15 amino acids. CDR1 and CDR2 (germline): SGHTA, FQGNSA. This table comes from immunoSEQ multiplex PCR, and its TCRdb copy is limited to in-frame clones, with some not included. This table holds around 200,000 clones, about 87% found once. Sample: peripheral blood. The V and J genes are TRBV7-2 and TRBJ2-1; 8 nucleotides agree with TRBD1. This TCR came from a man aged 60-69 years who had recovered from COVID-19. Written as DNA, the CDR3 is TGTGCCAGCAGCTTAGCTCAGGGGGCTGACAATGAGCAGTTCTTC. Translation gives CASSLAQGADNEQFF.